These 4 T cell receptor beta chains originate from one sample sequenced in a study of early T cells in non-severe SARS-CoV-2 infection (TCRdb year 2021). The method was 5' RACE. Sequenced on a NextSeq 500. TCRdb trimmed public reads at Q25 via fastp, called clones via MiXCR and kept in-frame beta chains. Under each unique CDR3 protein, matching rows form one entry showing the most common genes and DNA. For this sample the table gives approximately 49,000 distinct CDR3 sequences, of which approximately 12% were detected only once. Over 7.5% of the sample lies in the top ten. The sequencing input was whole blood. These receptors originate from an adult who was a healthcare worker with PCR-confirmed SARS-CoV-2 infection or an uninfected control (not recorded which).

There are many counts of this clonotype. The rearrangement uses TRBV6-5 and TRBJ1-1; D is perhaps TRBD1 (5 bases). The V end was cut by 7 bases, the J end by 0 bases, with 15 bases between. Germline V gene lookup returns CDR1 MNHEY and CDR2 SVGAGI. This CDR3 region has 15 residues. This CDR3 reads CASIRVAGLNTEAFF. In DNA form, the CDR3 reads TGTGCCAGCATCCGGGTTGCAGGGTTGAACACTGAAGCTTTCTTT.

This clonotype is a singleton in its sample. V is TRBV5-4 and J is TRBJ2-7, with D maybe TRBD1 (6 bases). Germline CDR1 SGHNT, CDR2 YYREEE (reference sequence). With 4 bases removed from V and 2 bases from J, the gap between germline ends came to 13 bases. The CDR3 is made up of 14 amino acids. CDR3: CASSTTGNTYEQYF. Here the CDR3 DNA reads TGTGCCAGCAGCACTACAGGGAATACCTACGAGCAGTACTTC.

This clonotype was counted a few times. The V and J genes are TRBV29-1 and TRBJ2-5, with D perhaps matching TRBD1 or TRBD2 (5 bases each). The CDR3 has 13 residues. CDR1 and CDR2 (germline): SQVTM, ANQGSEA. V dropped 8 bases and J dropped 0 bases, with 13 bases sitting between them. The CDR3 region has the DNA TGCAGCTCCCCGGGGCCAGACCAAGAGACCCAGTACTTC. It specifies CSSPGPDQETQYF.

This clonotype has ten or more counts. The V call is TRBV6-1, the J call TRBJ1-4; D perhaps matches TRBD1 (5 bases). Between the trimmed V and J ends, which lost 2 bases and 4 bases, there was a span of 11 bases. This CDR3 is 15 amino acids long. Germline CDR1 and CDR2: MNHNS and SASEGT. CDR3: CASSERGGINEKLFF. CDR3 nucleotide sequence: TGTGCCAGCAGTGAAAGGGGCGGAATTAATGAAAAACTGTTTTTT.